This T cell receptor (beta chain) was profiled in a study of blood T cell repertoires in COVID-19. This clone was seen more than once but under ten times. Germline CDR1 and CDR2: MNHEY and SMNVEV (reference sequence). CDR3 size: 15 residues. The V and J ends lost 3 bases and 7 bases respectively, with 16 bases between them. Recovered status in Cohort 3 required two negative PCRs, clearance, or symptom resolution. The data were produced by immunoSEQ multiplex PCR, yet TCRdb's version contains in-frame clones alone and is incomplete. This table holds 160,000 or so clones, roughly 80% found once. The chain employs TRBV27 and TRBJ2-1; D is undetermined. This clonotype was obtained from a woman between 55 and 75 years old who had recovered from COVID-19. The specimen sequenced was PBMCs or T cells enriched from blood (not recorded which). DNA for the CDR3: TGTGCCAGCAGTTTTGTGGCGCAGGCCCTAAATGAGCAGTTCTTC. Its protein is CASSFVAQALNEQFF.